The 30 T cell receptor beta chains below come from one sample, sequenced in a study of T-cell memory formation after mild COVID-19. TCRdb independently ran MiXCR on the 5' RACE reads; one entry per CDR3 protein. The sample has 350,000 or so distinct CDR3 sequences; approximately 12% are singletons. Sample: PBMCs or a T cell subset sorted from them (not recorded which). The source of these receptors is a man aged 18 to 35 who had mild COVID-19 (a few samples of this study predate the infection). Cell type and time point are not known.

V gene TRBV2 combines with J gene TRBJ1-2; no clear D. The CDR3 is 12 residues long. Germline CDR1 and CDR2: SNHLY and FYNNEI. V gave up 4 bases and J gave up 6 bases, with 9 bases separating them. The CDR3 reads CASSVMGDGYTF. CDR3 sequence (DNA): TGTGCCAGCAGTGTAATGGGAGATGGCTACACCTTC.

J is TRBJ2-1 and V is TRBV12-3 or TRBV12-4, with 10 positions matching TRBD2. This CDR3 contains 16 residues. The V segment lost 6 bases and the J segment 8 bases; nucleotides outside the gene matches: 13. The CDR3 DNA reads TGTGCCAGCAGACAAATCAGCGGGGGGGCTGAGTATGAGCAGTTCTTC. Residues: CASRQISGGAEYEQFF.

This clonotype has more than one count but fewer than ten. The CDR3 is CASRGPGLGVTQYF. The CDR3, as DNA: TGTGCCAGCAGGGGGCCGGGACTAGGCGTGACCCAGTACTTC. The rearrangement uses TRBV12-3 or TRBV12-4 and TRBJ2-5, with 8 bases fitting TRBD2. Unmatched junction bases numbered 10, after V lost 6 bases and J lost 7 bases. CDR3 length: 14 amino acids.

This clonotype was seen many times. The chain carries TRBV5-1 and TRBJ2-2, with D uncertain. V was pared by 4 bases and J by 7 bases, with 11 bases between. Germline V gene data show CDR1 as SGHRS and CDR2 as YFSETQ. This CDR3 region has 13 residues. As DNA, the CDR3 is TGCGCCAGCAGCCGTGACGCTAACGGGGAGCTGTTTTTT. Amino acids: CASSRDANGELFF.

This clonotype showed up just a few times. The rearrangement joins TRBV4-3 to TRBJ1-1; D call uncertain. V was cut by 4 bases and J by 3 bases, with 12 bases left in between. The V gene's germline CDR1 is LGHNA and CDR2 YSLEER. The length of the CDR3 is 14 residues. Written as DNA, the CDR3 is TGCGCCAGCAGCCGTGGTGAGGGTCACACTGAAGCTTTCTTT. Amino acid sequence: CASSRGEGHTEAFF.

This clonotype was picked up many times. This chain uses TRBV2 with TRBJ1-2; no firm D call. Between the trimmed V and J ends, which lost 5 bases and 4 bases, there was a span of 14 bases. Germline V CDR1 and CDR2: SNHLY, FYNNEI. This CDR3 spans 14 amino acids. The CDR3 coding sequence is TGTGCCAGCAGTTACGAAATGGTCTTCTATGGCTACACCTTC. Translating it yields CASSYEMVFYGYTF.

This chain uses TRBV5-1 with TRBJ2-2; no clear D. This CDR3 has 13 residues. CDR1 SGHRS and CDR2 YFSETQ come from the germline V gene. V was cut by 3 bases and J by 3 bases, with 6 bases left in between. Here the CDR3 reads CASSSTYTGELFF. CDR3 sequence (DNA): TGCGCCAGCAGCTCAACCTACACCGGGGAGCTGTTTTTT. The whole variable domain, filled in from reference TRBV5-1 and TRBJ2-2, reads KAGVTQTPRYLIKTRGQQVTLSCSPISGHRSVSWYQQTPGQGLQFLFEYFSETQRNKGNFPGRFSGRQFSNSRSEMNVSTLELGDSALYLCASSSTYTGELFFGEGSRLTVL.

The chain is built from TRBV7-9 and TRBJ2-2; D possibly corresponds to TRBD1 (6 bases). Germline V gene lookup returns CDR1 SEHNR and CDR2 FQNEAQ (reference sequence). The CDR3 contains 17 residues. V gave up 5 bases and J gave up 0 bases, with 16 bases separating them. The CDR3 DNA is TGTGCCAGCAGCCCAAAGACAGGTCGTGCGAACACCGGGGAGCTGTTTTTT. As protein: CASSPKTGRANTGELFF.

The rearrangement joins TRBV5-3 to TRBJ2-5; no clear D. TRBV5-3 is treated as an ORF (open reading frame) with a function not yet certain. V gave up 1 base and J gave up 3 bases, with 7 bases separating them. CDR3 length: 13 amino acids. CDR3 amino acids: CARSLSREETQYF. CDR3 in DNA: TGTGCCAGAAGCTTGTCAAGGGAAGAGACCCAGTACTTC.

This clonotype was seen at least ten times. The rearrangement uses TRBV6-2 or TRBV6-3 and TRBJ1-1; weak D call: TRBD1 (6 bases). Germline values: CDR1 MNHEY, CDR2 SVGEGT. The length of the CDR3 is 14 residues. V lost 5 bases, J lost 4 bases, and 14 bases lay in between. The CDR3 loop is CASSRVQGSTEAFF. CDR3 bases: TGTGCCAGCAGTCGGGTACAGGGTAGCACTGAAGCTTTCTTT.

This clonotype was found many times. The chain couples TRBV4-1 to TRBJ2-1; D uncertain. V lost 3 bases to trimming and J lost 0 bases, with 9 bases between them. The CDR3 extends over 15 amino acids. Germline loops: CDR1 MGHRA, CDR2 YSYEKL. The CDR3 DNA sequence: TGCGCCAGCAGCCAGGACCAGAGCTCCTACAATGAGCAGTTCTTC. The encoded protein is CASSQDQSSYNEQFF.

The chain is built from TRBV7-9 and TRBJ2-5; D not certain. V was cut by 3 bases and J by 2 bases, with 13 bases left in between. Germline values: CDR1 SEHNR, CDR2 FQNEAQ (reference sequence). There are 15 residues in the CDR3. Here the CDR3 DNA reads TGTGCCAGCAGCTTCCCCCTGGCCGGACAAGAGACCCAGTACTTC. Its translation is CASSFPLAGQETQYF.

This clonotype has more than one count but fewer than ten. This sequence joins TRBV7-2 and TRBJ2-2; D may be TRBD1 (5 bases). Deletions cut 10 bases from V and 1 base from J, with 13 bases between. Germline CDR1 is SGHTA and CDR2 is FQGNSA. CDR3 length equals 14 residues. The CDR3 DNA sequence: TGTGCCAACGAACAGGATCTGAACACCGGGGAGCTGTTTTTT. Translating gives CANEQDLNTGELFF.

V and J are TRBV28 and TRBJ2-3, with a tentative D call TRBD2 (5 bases). The CDR3 is 16 residues long. Germline assignment: CDR1 MDHEN and CDR2 SYDVKM. V lost 5 bases to trimming and J lost 0 bases, with 15 bases between them. This CDR3 reads CASSPRRGFSTDTQYF. CDR3 coding DNA: TGTGCCAGCAGTCCCAGACGGGGTTTTAGCACAGATACGCAGTATTTT.

The chain is built from TRBV2 and TRBJ2-5, with 9 bases matching TRBD2. The germline V gene encodes CDR1 SNHLY and CDR2 FYNNEI. V was clipped by 0 bases and J by 3 bases; unmatched bases: 5. The CDR3 spans 16 residues. CDR3 in DNA: TGTGCCAGCAGTGAAGCGCTAGCTAGCGGGGAAGAGACCCAGTACTTC. As protein: CASSEALASGEETQYF.

The chain joins TRBV27 to TRBJ2-1, with a tentative D call TRBD2 (6 bases). The CDR3 covers 18 residues. Germline V gene sequence: CDR1 MNHEY, CDR2 SMNVEV (reference sequence). Trimming took 4 bases from V and 0 from J, leaving 19 bases between them. The CDR3 coding sequence is TGTGCCAGCAGTTGGAGGGACGGTCCATCCGGCTCCTACAATGAGCAGTTCTTC. It codes for CASSWRDGPSGSYNEQFF.

There are a few counts of this clonotype. J is TRBJ2-1 and V is TRBV4-1; tentatively, D is TRBD1 or TRBD2 (5 bases each). The CDR3 runs to 16 residues. Trimming left V 0 bases short and J 2 bases short, with 11 bases between. In germline, CDR1 is MGHRA, CDR2 YSYEKL. The CDR3 region has the DNA TGCGCCAGCAGCCAAGATATGAGGGGAACCTACAATGAGCAGTTCTTC. Protein product: CASSQDMRGTYNEQFF.

The gene calls are TRBV4-1 and TRBJ2-3; TRBD1 matches at 7 bases. The CDR3 has 14 residues. Trimming cost V 8 bases and J 1 base; bases outside gene matches: 6. Looked up from germline, CDR1 is MGHRA and CDR2 is YSYEKL. The DNA of the CDR3 is TGCGCCAGCTCCGACAGGGTAGGCACAGATACGCAGTATTTT. As protein: CASSDRVGTDTQYF.

This clonotype showed up just a few times. The chain has TRBV7-2 and TRBJ2-5; no reliable D call. CDR1 and CDR2 from the germline V gene are SGHTA and FQGNSA. The V end lost 4 bases, the J end lost 1 base, and 7 bases lay between the germline ends. The length of the CDR3 is 13 residues. CDR3 region: CASSSPAQETQYF. In DNA form, the CDR3 reads TGTGCCAGCAGCTCCCCGGCCCAAGAGACCCAGTACTTC.

V usage is TRBV7-2 and J usage is TRBJ2-7; no firm D call. CDR1 is SGHTA and CDR2 is FQGNSA in the germline V gene. CDR3 length: 15 residues. V was cut by 1 base and J by 3 bases, with 13 bases left in between. The CDR3, as DNA: TGTGCCAGCAGCTTAGGTAATGGCCGGAACTACGAGCAGTACTTC. Residues: CASSLGNGRNYEQYF.

This chain links TRBV19 with TRBJ2-2; D unclear. There are 16 residues in the CDR3. V lost 2 bases and J lost 4, with 14 bases in between. Germline CDR1 is LNHDA and CDR2 is SQIVND (reference sequence). The CDR3 reads CASSILGIVATGELFF. CDR3 in DNA: TGTGCCAGTAGTATACTTGGCATTGTAGCCACCGGGGAGCTGTTTTTT.

This clonotype showed up many times. V gene TRBV29-1 combines with J gene TRBJ2-4, with D uncertain. CDR1 and CDR2 (germline): SQVTM, ANQGSEA. Trimming removed 6 bases from V and 5 bases from J, with 14 bases in between. The CDR3 length is 13 residues. CDR3 sequence: CSVSALSENIQYF. The CDR3 coding sequence is TGCAGCGTCTCGGCATTAAGCGAAAACATTCAGTACTTC.

The chain couples TRBV15 to TRBJ1-5; D is ambiguous. The CDR3 has 15 amino acids. CDR1 is LNHNV and CDR2 is YYDKDF in the germline V gene (reference sequence). The V and J ends lost 0 bases and 4 bases respectively, with 10 bases between them. CDR3 coding DNA: TGTGCCACCAGCAGAGATGGTGAGGAGAATCAGCCCCAGCATTTT. It codes for CATSRDGEENQPQHF.

The gene calls are TRBV10-3 and TRBJ2-5; D uncertain. CDR3 length: 13 residues. Germline V gene lookup returns CDR1 ENHRY and CDR2 SYGVKD. V lost 2 bases to trimming and J lost 2 bases, with 6 bases between them. In nucleotides, the CDR3 is TGTGCCATCAGTGAGGATACACAAGAGACCCAGTACTTC. Amino acids: CAISEDTQETQYF.

This clonotype was observed a handful of times. The rearrangement links TRBV20-1 to TRBJ1-3; D perhaps matches TRBD1 (6 bases). Per germline, CDR1 DFQATT and CDR2 SNEGSKA (reference sequence). This CDR3 is 16 amino acids long. Trimming took 0 bases from V and 0 from J, leaving 12 bases between them. This CDR3 reads CSARDPDRNSGNTIYF. The CDR3 nucleotides are TGCAGTGCTAGAGATCCTGACAGGAACTCTGGAAACACCATATATTTT.

In this sample, this clonotype turned up a few times. This sequence joins TRBV7-2 and TRBJ1-2; D gene unclear. CDR3 length: 15 residues. In germline, CDR1 is SGHTA, CDR2 FQGNSA. V was clipped by 0 bases and J by 4 bases, with 12 bases between them. CDR3 amino acids: CASSLAGFVGYGYTF. The CDR3 region has the DNA TGTGCCAGCAGCTTAGCGGGGTTTGTGGGCTATGGCTACACCTTC.

V is TRBV12-3 or TRBV12-4 and J is TRBJ1-1; D might be TRBD1 (5 bases). This CDR3 is 14 amino acids long. The V end was cut by 4 bases, the J end by 0 bases, with 9 bases between. CDR3 amino acids: CASSWRGVNTEAFF. The CDR3 DNA sequence: TGTGCCAGCAGTTGGAGAGGGGTGAACACTGAAGCTTTCTTT.

This chain joins TRBV5-6 and TRBJ2-3; tentative D call: TRBD1 (6 bases). The V and J ends lost 5 bases and 0 bases respectively, with 13 bases between them. The CDR3 runs 15 residues. The germline V gene encodes CDR1 SGHDT and CDR2 YYEEEE. The chain's CDR3 is CASSRTDPSTDTQYF. Here the CDR3 DNA reads TGTGCCAGCAGTCGGACAGATCCCAGCACAGATACGCAGTATTTT.

This clonotype was recorded a few times. The genes are TRBV6-2 or TRBV6-3 and TRBJ2-7; no reliable D call. The ends were cut back, 2 bases at V and 6 bases at J, with 11 bases in the middle. Germline V lookup: CDR1 MNHEY, CDR2 SVGEGT. The CDR3 runs to 13 residues. CDR3 sequence: CASSYGVGVEQYV. The CDR3 DNA is TGTGCCAGCAGTTACGGGGTTGGTGTCGAGCAGTACGTC.

The chain has TRBV20-1 and TRBJ2-7, with 8 positions matching TRBD1. Unmatched junction bases numbered 14, after V lost 6 bases and J lost 4 bases. Germline assignment: CDR1 DFQATT and CDR2 SNEGSKA (reference sequence). The CDR3 totals 15 residues. The CDR3 DNA follows: TGCAGTGCCGACCTTCGGACAGGGCCACGTTACGAGCAGTACTTC. This translates into CSADLRTGPRYEQYF.